This T cell receptor beta chain was captured in a study of T cells in localized non-small cell lung cancer. Regarding the study as a whole: A higher density of T cells in blood coincided with extended overall survival. The greatest T cell clonality was found in uninvolved adjacent lung (higher than in tumor). Of the top 100 tumor clones, median roughly 55 were in adjacent lung, 25 to 35 among its top 100. The tumor had only one region sequenced, so heterogeneity remains possible.

As to this clone: What it binds is not known.

Deletions cut 0 bases from V and 0 bases from J, with 21 bases between. This CDR3 spans 20 amino acids. Germline V gene lookup returns CDR1 SGHDN and CDR2 FVKESK. TCRdb keeps only in-frame clones here, not all; method: immunoSEQ multiplex PCR. The sample comprises 130,000 or so clones, about 89% of which are singletons, and over 1.5% rests with the top ten. The receptor's source is an older female donor with stage I lung adenocarcinoma. Specimen: peripheral blood, collected before any cancer treatment. The chain recombines TRBV14 with TRBJ1-5; D remains unclear. CDR3 in DNA: TGTGCCAGCAGCCAAGATAGCGTTAGTGCGAGGATTTATAGCAATCAGCCCCAGCATTTT. Residues: CASSQDSVSARIYSNQPQHF.